Following are 20 T cell receptor beta chains from one sample sequenced in a study of blood T cells in healthy people across ages. A second roughly 6 to 11 cycle PCR used barcoded and J-beta primers. TCRdb re-analysed the 5' RACE reads in MiXCR, keeping a single row per CDR3 protein. The table shows under 1,000,000 distinct CDR3 sequences, with 36% occurring only once. The specimen was blood. The receptors derive from a man in his late teens or twenties in good health.

Ten or more counts support this clonotype. A read error may be the cause here, since a much bigger clone is one base away. The rearrangement links TRBV5-1 to TRBJ1-6; D uncertain. Germline CDR1 SGHRS, CDR2 YFSETQ. The CDR3 extends over 12 amino acids. The CDR3 DNA is TGCGCCAGCAGCTCGGAGAATTCACCCCCCCACTTT. Its protein is CASSSENSPPHF.

J is TRBJ1-5 and V is TRBV10-3; TRBD1 might be the D (5 bases). The CDR3 contains 14 residues. The V end was cut by 3 bases, the J end by 6 bases, with 12 bases between. Germline V gene sequence: CDR1 ENHRY, CDR2 SYGVKD. The CDR3 sequence: CAISDNQGGQPQHF. As DNA, the CDR3 is TGTGCCATCAGTGATAATCAGGGCGGTCAGCCCCAGCATTTT.

Of note for this clonotype: Possible read error: a much larger clone is one base away. The genes are TRBV2 and TRBJ2-3; 11 bases are a match to TRBD2. Germline lookup yields CDR1 SNHLY and CDR2 FYNNEI. This CDR3 region has 14 residues. The V gene end was trimmed by 10 bases and the J gene end by 4 bases; junction bases not matched to a gene: 7. The CDR3 protein is CANELAGDADTQYF. The CDR3 DNA is TGTGCCAACGAACTAGCGGGGGACGCAGATACGCAGTATTTT.

This chain joins TRBV20-1 and TRBJ2-1; TRBD2 aligns across 11 bases. CDR1 is DFQATT, CDR2 SNEGSKA, per germline (reference sequence). The CDR3 totals 15 residues. With V trimmed by 5 bases and J by 9 bases, 12 bases remained unmatched. CDR3 amino acids: CSAELAGGIQGEQFF. The CDR3 region has the DNA TGCAGTGCTGAGCTAGCGGGGGGTATACAAGGTGAGCAGTTCTTC.

V usage is TRBV5-1 and J usage is TRBJ2-1, with a possible D match to TRBD2 (5 bases). The J call may be in error: the DNA end matches TRBJ2-7 better. Germline V lookup: CDR1 SGHRS, CDR2 YFSETQ. The CDR3 length is 15 residues. Here the CDR3 DNA reads TGCGCCAGCAGCTTACAAGCTAGCTCCTACAATGAGCAGTACTTC. Encoded protein: CASSLQASSYNEQYF.

This clonotype was detected only a few times. The chain couples TRBV9 to TRBJ1-2; TRBD1 is a possible D gene (5 bases). CDR3 size: 14 residues. Germline V CDR1 and CDR2: SGDLS, YYNGEE. Trimming left V 6 bases short and J 3 bases short, with 15 bases between. The CDR3 DNA sequence: TGTGCCAGCACCCCCTGGGGGGACGACTATGGCTACACCTTC. Amino acids: CASTPWGDDYGYTF.

Worth noting for this clonotype: A read error may be the cause here, since a much bigger clone is one base away. The rearrangement joins TRBV10-3 to TRBJ2-3; TRBD1 might be the D (5 bases). Germline values: CDR1 ENHRY, CDR2 SYGVKD. The CDR3 extends over 13 amino acids. The CDR3 DNA follows: TGTGCCATCTCACGGGCGCCCACAGGTACGCAGTATTTT. It is translated as CAISRAPTGTQYF.

The table lists this clonotype with many counts. The V gene is TRBV10-3, the J gene TRBJ2-1; 8 nucleotides match TRBD2. The J segment lost 7 bases and the V segment lost 0 bases, leaving 8 bases of the junction unmatched. The germline gives CDR1 ENHRY, CDR2 SYGVKD. CDR3 length: 16 amino acids. The CDR3 coding sequence is TGTGCCATCAGTGAGTCGATGGCGGGGGGAAGGAATGAGCAGTTCTTC. Protein sequence: CAISESMAGGRNEQFF.

V usage is TRBV20-1 and J usage is TRBJ2-5, with D perhaps TRBD1 (6 bases). Trimming took off 3 bases at V and 5 bases at J, with 16 bases between the two ends. CDR3 length: 14 amino acids. Germline assignment: CDR1 DFQATT and CDR2 SNEGSKA (reference sequence). The CDR3 protein is CSARYTRGEETQYF. The CDR3 bases are TGCAGTGCTAGGTATACCAGGGGAGAGGAGACCCAGTACTTC.

This clonotype has a handful of counts. One junction end does not reproduce the germline sequence, and a read error may be involved. The gene calls are TRBV4-1 and TRBJ2-6, with TRBD2 as a possible D gene (7 bases). This CDR3 has 15 amino acids. Per the germline V gene, CDR1 is MGHRA and CDR2 is YSYEKL. CDR3 coding DNA: TGCGCCAGCAGCCAAGGCACAGGGAGGGCCAACGTCCCGACTTTC. It translates to CASSQGTGRANVPTF.

This clonotype was observed a few times. The rearrangement joins TRBV28 to TRBJ1-2; weak D call: TRBD1 (6 bases). V was pared by 11 bases and J by 5 bases, with 24 bases between. Germline V CDR1 and CDR2: MDHEN, SYDVKM. The CDR3 contains 15 residues. The CDR3 DNA sequence: TGTGCCGCCTTTGGGGGGGCCAATCTAAATTATGGCTACACCTTC. Translated, it gives CAAFGGANLNYGYTF.

In this sample, this clonotype turned up many times. The chain recombines TRBV10-3 with TRBJ1-2; D call uncertain. This CDR3 has 13 residues. V dropped 3 bases and J dropped 2 bases, with 7 bases sitting between them. Germline V gene lookup returns CDR1 ENHRY and CDR2 SYGVKD. The CDR3 protein is CAISEVRNYGYTF. CDR3 sequence (DNA): TGTGCCATCAGTGAAGTTCGCAACTATGGCTACACCTTC.

Many counts were recorded for this clonotype. V usage is TRBV12-3 or TRBV12-4 and J usage is TRBJ2-3, with 7 bases fitting TRBD1. The CDR3 spans 17 residues. Trimming removed 2 bases from V and 0 bases from J; junction bases left unmatched: 8. CDR3 sequence reads: CASSLSRDRHSTDTQYF. The CDR3 DNA follows: TGTGCCAGCAGTTTATCCCGGGACAGACATAGCACAGATACGCAGTATTTT.

This chain joins TRBV7-2 and TRBJ2-3; 8 nucleotides line up with TRBD1. CDR1 is SGHTA, CDR2 FQGNSA, per germline. After removal of 5 bases from V and 5 bases from J, the junction contained 12 bases not matched to a gene. This CDR3 region has 16 residues. The CDR3 is CASSPIRGRGEDTQYF. DNA for the CDR3: TGTGCCAGCAGCCCCATCAGGGGGCGCGGAGAAGATACGCAGTATTTT.

The V and J genes are TRBV2 and TRBJ2-5, with D perhaps being TRBD1 or TRBD2 (5 bases each). The V gene lost 1 base and the J gene lost 3 bases, with 12 bases spanning the gap. The CDR3 totals 15 residues. The germline gives CDR1 SNHLY, CDR2 FYNNEI. Here the CDR3 DNA reads TGTGCCAGCAGTGAAGAGGGACGGAACAAAGAGACCCAGTACTTC. Translation: CASSEEGRNKETQYF.

About this clonotype itself: At one of its ends the junction is not consistent with the germline gene, which may arise from a read error. The chain recombines TRBV7-9 with TRBJ1-2; D uncertain. CDR1 and CDR2 (germline): SEHNR, FQNEAQ (reference sequence). The CDR3 extends over 12 amino acids. DNA of the CDR3: TGTGCCGGCAGCCCTCAGGACTATGGCTACACCTTC. It specifies CAGSPQDYGYTF.

This clonotype was recorded a few times. The chain is built from TRBV10-3 and TRBJ2-1; 9 nucleotides agree with TRBD2. Trimming cost V 2 bases and J 2 bases; bases outside gene matches: 4. This CDR3 has 16 amino acids. Germline-derived CDR1 and CDR2 are ENHRY and SYGVKD. CDR3 bases: TGTGCCATCAGTGAGGGGCTAGCGGGGCCCTACAATGAGCAGTTCTTC. Protein sequence: CAISEGLAGPYNEQFF.

The genes are TRBV28 and TRBJ1-1; D is uncertain. V was cut by 5 bases and J by 4 bases, with 11 bases left in between. This CDR3 is built from 13 residues. Germline CDR1 and CDR2: MDHEN and SYDVKM. The CDR3 is CASSPRESTEAFF. DNA of the CDR3: TGTGCCAGCAGTCCCCGGGAGTCCACTGAAGCTTTCTTT.

This clonotype was found many times. The chain links TRBV7-2 to TRBJ1-5; D not resolved. Germline CDR1 SGHTA, CDR2 FQGNSA. The CDR3 consists of 15 residues. Trimming removed 1 base from V and 0 bases from J, with 7 bases in between. The CDR3 region is CASSLEPGSNQPQHF. The DNA for the CDR3 is TGTGCCAGCAGCTTAGAGCCCGGTAGCAATCAGCCCCAGCATTTT.

The chain recombines TRBV11-1 with TRBJ1-2; D not resolved. The CDR3 extends over 15 amino acids. Trimming removed 5 bases from V and 4 bases from J, with 17 bases in between. The germline V gene has CDR1 SGHAT and CDR2 FQDESV (reference sequence). The CDR3 coding sequence is TGTGCCAGCAGCGGTTCCTCGGTCGGCTCCTATGGCTACACCTTC. This translates into CASSGSSVGSYGYTF.